This T cell receptor (beta chain) was sequenced for a study of cytomegalovirus exposure and HLA in healthy donors. Whole-study findings and limits: What was likely a sequencing artifact was a cluster of highly shared sequence variants. Fewer N-insertions (relative to the roughly 700-donor mean) were reportedly seen in an Asian-associated ancestry cluster in a later analysis.

It was healthy bone marrow donors who served as donors. Details on this clone: No antigen is known for it.

PCR was performed using 60 Vbeta and 13 Jbeta primers. The method was immunoSEQ multiplex PCR; TCRdb's version includes in-frame clones alone and lacks a portion of them. The sample has 140,000 to 150,000 clones, approximately 80% seen once. This CDR3 is 14 amino acids long. Unmatched junction bases numbered 5, after V lost 6 bases and J lost 0 bases. Germline CDR1 SQVTM, CDR2 ANQGSEA. This clonotype was sampled from a woman aged 60-70 years in good health and CMV-seropositive. The chain combines TRBV29-1 with TRBJ2-7; 10 bases line up with TRBD2. Material: PBMCs. Written as DNA, the CDR3 is TGCAGCGTAATTAGCGGGAGGAGCTCCTACGAGCAGTACTTC. Residues: CSVISGRSSYEQYF.